This T cell receptor (beta chain) was sequenced for a study of blood T cell repertoires in COVID-19. For the study at large: Sites in the United States, Italy and Spain provided acute and convalescent COVID-19 samples. T cells, B-cell-depleted T cells, or PBMCs provided the cDNA or gDNA that served as material.

As processed by the authors: Reference gene primer amplification in the assay estimated nucleated cell counts. Assay: immunoSEQ multiplex PCR; the TCRdb copy retains only in-frame clones and omits some. That table supplies the V and J calls and clone size; D and trimming were determined from the DNA. The data contain approximately 270,000 clones, about 86% of them singletons. This receptor was obtained from a man aged 80 or over with acute or convalescent COVID-19. The sample comprised peripheral blood.

This CDR3 reads CASGWVGQLTDTQYF. CDR3 sequence (DNA): TGTGCTAGTGGTTGGGTAGGACAGCTCACAGATACGCAGTATTTT. The J gene is TRBJ2-3, the V gene TRBV12-5; a possible D gene is TRBD1 (6 bases). The CDR3 extends over 15 amino acids. The V gene's germline CDR1 is LGHNT and CDR2 FRNRAP. Between the trimmed V and J ends, which lost 4 bases and 2 bases, there was a span of 13 bases.